What follows are 18 T cell receptor beta chains derived from one specimen sequenced in a study of blood T cell repertoires in COVID-19. Profiled with immunoSEQ multiplex PCR; TCRdb holds only in-frame clones, not every one. The sample consists of about 140,000 clones, 84% of them appearing once. The sample taken for sequencing was peripheral blood. The source is a man aged 25-45 years with COVID-19, enrolled during active disease.

The chain links TRBV11-2 to TRBJ2-3; 7 positions agree with TRBD1. The trim removed 1 base at V and 2 bases at J, leaving 9 bases unmatched. This CDR3 has 17 amino acids. Germline CDR1 and CDR2: SGHAT and FQNNGV. The CDR3 coding sequence is TGTGCCAGCAGCTTAGGGGCAAACAGGGGCATCACAGATACGCAGTATTTT. Residues: CASSLGANRGITDTQYF.

The rearrangement links TRBV7-2 to TRBJ1-6, with D unresolved. V lost 3 bases, J lost 10 bases, and 4 bases lay in between. Per the germline V gene, CDR1 is SGHTA and CDR2 is FQGNSA. The CDR3 totals 11 residues. DNA of the CDR3: TGTGCCAGCAGCTTCCAATCACCCCTCCACTTT. It translates to CASSFQSPLHF.

As to this clone: Other DNA sequences in this sample translate to the same CDR3. This sequence joins TRBV28 and TRBJ2-7; D unclear. In germline, CDR1 is MDHEN, CDR2 SYDVKM. The CDR3 consists of 12 residues. V lost 3 bases and J lost 3, with 6 bases in between. The CDR3 spells CASSFSSYEQYF. CDR3 nucleotide sequence: TGTGCCAGCAGTTTCTCGAGCTACGAGCAGTACTTC.

The chain carries TRBV29-1 and TRBJ2-3; 10 bases match TRBD2. V was clipped by 1 base and J by 0 bases; unmatched bases: 10. Germline V lookup: CDR1 SQVTM, CDR2 ANQGSEA. This CDR3 region has 18 residues. The DNA of the CDR3 is TGCAGCGTTGAAGGCCTAGCGGGAGCCTACCTTAGCACAGATACGCAGTATTTT. Translated, it gives CSVEGLAGAYLSTDTQYF.

The genes are TRBV19 and TRBJ1-1, with 8 bases identical to TRBD1. CDR1 and CDR2 from the germline V gene are LNHDA and SQIVND (reference sequence). The CDR3 is 15 amino acids. J was trimmed by 1 base and V by 5 bases; bases with no gene match: 6. CDR3: CASSVLDRGNTEAFF. The DNA for the CDR3 is TGTGCCAGTAGTGTACTAGACAGGGGGAACACTGAAGCTTTCTTT.

On this clone: This same CDR3 is encoded by further DNA sequences in the sample. This chain uses TRBV9 with TRBJ1-3; a weak D match, TRBD1 (5 bases). Trimming removed 1 base from V and 0 bases from J, with 8 bases in between. The length of the CDR3 is 15 residues. CDR1 and CDR2 (germline): SGDLS, YYNGEE. CDR3 loop: CASSVRGDSGNTIYF. CDR3 sequence (DNA): TGTGCCAGCAGCGTACGGGGGGACTCTGGAAACACCATATATTTT. Looking up the rest from reference TRBV9 and TRBJ1-3 gives the full variable domain: DSGVTQTPKHLITATGQRVTLRCSPRSGDLSVYWYQQSLDQGLQFLIQYYNGEERAKGNILERFSAQQFPDLHSELNLSSLELGDSALYFCASSVRGDSGNTIYFGEGSWLTVV.

The chain joins TRBV28 to TRBJ2-1; 12 positions match TRBD2. With 0 bases clipped from V and 8 bases from J, the junction kept 17 bases outside the gene matches. Germline CDR1 is MDHEN and CDR2 is SYDVKM. This CDR3 is built from 20 residues. The CDR3 DNA reads as TGTGCCAGCAGTTTATGGACGGCCTTTCTAGCGGGAGGGCACTCTTATGAGCAGTTCTTC. Its translation is CASSLWTAFLAGGHSYEQFF. Looking up the rest from reference TRBV28 and TRBJ2-1 gives the full variable domain: DVKVTQSSRYLVKRTGEKVFLECVQDMDHENMFWYRQDPGLGLRLIYFSYDVKMKEKGDIPEGYSVSREKKERFSLILESASTNQTSMYLCASSLWTAFLAGGHSYEQFFGPGTRLTVL.

The chain carries TRBV9 and TRBJ1-1; unclear D gene. Trimming removed 0 bases at V and 4 bases at J, with 10 bases between. In germline, CDR1 is SGDLS, CDR2 YYNGEE. This CDR3 has 14 amino acids. The CDR3 DNA follows: TGTGCCAGCAGCGTAGATGAGGGATCCACTGAAGCTTTCTTT. It encodes CASSVDEGSTEAFF. The full variable domain, its missing parts supplied by reference TRBV9 and TRBJ1-1, is DSGVTQTPKHLITATGQRVTLRCSPRSGDLSVYWYQQSLDQGLQFLIQYYNGEERAKGNILERFSAQQFPDLHSELNLSSLELGDSALYFCASSVDEGSTEAFFGQGTRLTVV.

The chain has TRBV29-1 and TRBJ1-2; D is ambiguous. Germline V lookup: CDR1 SQVTM, CDR2 ANQGSEA. V was clipped by 6 bases and J by 6 bases, with 11 bases between them. The CDR3 is made up of 11 amino acids. As DNA, the CDR3 is TGCAGCGTAGCCTTCCTGCATGGCTACACCTTC. Translation: CSVAFLHGYTF.

V gene TRBV12-3 or TRBV12-4 combines with J gene TRBJ2-5; D call uncertain. The CDR3 sequence is 13 residues long. Trimming left V 3 bases short and J 3 bases short, with 8 bases between. The CDR3 loop reads CASSFSRKETQYF. The DNA for the CDR3 is TGTGCCAGCAGTTTTTCCAGAAAAGAGACCCAGTACTTC.

The CDR3: CASSLGTGTNYGYTF. The CDR3 bases are TGTGCCAGCAGTCTGGGGACAGGAACTAACTATGGCTACACCTTC. The chain carries TRBV28 and TRBJ1-2, with 8 bases matching TRBD1. The J segment lost 0 bases and the V segment lost 5 bases, leaving 5 bases of the junction unmatched. The CDR3 has 15 amino acids. Germline V gene lookup returns CDR1 MDHEN and CDR2 SYDVKM.

Points on this clone: At the DNA level, this CDR3 is encoded by other sequences in the same sample as well. The rearrangement links TRBV10-3 to TRBJ2-1; D remains unclear. The CDR3 consists of 13 residues. Germline V gene sequence: CDR1 ENHRY, CDR2 SYGVKD. Trimming removed 5 bases at V and 0 bases at J, with 5 bases between. The CDR3 loop is CAISWSSYNEQFF. CDR3 nucleotides: TGTGCCATCAGTTGGAGCTCCTACAATGAGCAGTTCTTC.

This chain uses TRBV6-4 with TRBJ2-3, with 9 bases identical to TRBD2. The ends lost 3 bases at V and 6 bases at J; junction bases unmatched: 10. Looked up from germline, CDR1 is MRHNA and CDR2 is SNTAGT. The CDR3 has 16 residues. The CDR3 loop reads CASSEVGIAGVDTQYF. The CDR3, as DNA: TGTGCCAGCAGTGAAGTCGGTATAGCGGGAGTGGATACGCAGTATTTT.

The chain is built from TRBV19 and TRBJ2-2; the match to TRBD1 covers 11 bases. CDR1 LNHDA and CDR2 SQIVND come from the germline V gene (reference sequence). The junction had 5 bases not matched to a gene; V was cut back by 0 bases and J by 2 bases. This CDR3 has 18 residues. The CDR3 DNA sequence: TGTGCCAGTAGTATAGATTCGGACAGGGGGCAAAACACCGGGGAGCTGTTTTTT. Protein sequence: CASSIDSDRGQNTGELFF.

The chain employs TRBV5-4 and TRBJ1-1, with 9 positions matching TRBD1. Germline assignment: CDR1 SGHNT and CDR2 YYREEE (reference sequence). J lost 3 bases, V lost 1 base, and 4 bases had no gene match. The CDR3 is 15 residues long. CDR3 amino acids: CASSLTGGADTEAFF. The CDR3 DNA is TGTGCCAGCAGCTTGACAGGGGGCGCGGACACTGAAGCTTTCTTT.

This clone appeared a single time. The genes are TRBV5-5 and TRBJ2-3; the D gene is possibly TRBD1 (7 bases). The length of the CDR3 is 13 residues. V lost 4 bases and J lost 6, with 12 bases in between. Per the germline V gene, CDR1 is SGHKS and CDR2 is YYEKEE (reference sequence). The CDR3 loop reads CASSLEGADTQYF. DNA for the CDR3: TGTGCCAGCAGCCTGGAGGGGGCGGATACGCAGTATTTT.

The chain employs TRBV30 and TRBJ1-4, with D unresolved. Germline V lookup: CDR1 GTSNPN, CDR2 SVGIG (reference sequence). The CDR3 is 14 amino acids. Trimming pared 2 bases from V and 2 bases from J, leaving 9 bases between. This chain's CDR3 is CAWSPAATNEKLFF. The DNA of the CDR3 is TGTGCCTGGAGTCCGGCGGCTACTAATGAAAAACTGTTTTTT.

The J gene is TRBJ2-1, the V gene TRBV11-3; D may be TRBD2 (7 bases). The CDR3 is made up of 15 amino acids. Germline values: CDR1 SGHNT, CDR2 YENEEA. V gave up 6 bases and J gave up 7 bases, with 19 bases separating them. In nucleotides, the CDR3 is TGTGCCAGCAGTTCCGGGGGGCTAGTAGATAATGAGCAGTTCTTC. It codes for CASSSGGLVDNEQFF.